The 9 T cell receptor beta chains reported below all come from one sample, sequenced in a study of response to subunit inactivated influenza vaccine. TCRdb redid the calling of the RT-PCR reads with MiXCR, one entry per CDR3 protein. The sample contains more than 400,000 distinct CDR3 sequences, approximately 7.7% of which appear only once. The sequencing used PBMCs from blood, collected about 23 months after vaccination. Receptor source: a man between 50 and 69 years old who received an inactivated influenza vaccine.

The V gene is TRBV7-9, the J gene TRBJ1-1; D remains ambiguous. Trimming took off 5 bases at V and 2 bases at J, with 15 bases between the two ends. The CDR3 consists of 15 residues. CDR1 SEHNR and CDR2 FQNEAQ come from the germline V gene (reference sequence). CDR3 sequence (DNA): TGTGCCAGCAGCCTTGGGGTTTACCCCAACACTGAAGCTTTCTTT. Translating it yields CASSLGVYPNTEAFF.

This clonotype was counted only a few times. J is TRBJ1-2 and V is TRBV10-3, with 8 bases fitting TRBD1. CDR1 and CDR2 from the germline V gene are ENHRY and SYGVKD. This CDR3 contains 14 residues. The junction had 11 bases not matched to a gene; V was cut back by 10 bases and J by 4 bases. The CDR3, as DNA: TGTGCCACGTTACAACTACAGGGGGTCTATGGCTACACCTTC. It encodes CATLQLQGVYGYTF.

Many counts were recorded for this clonotype. The CDR3 DNA follows: TGTGCCAGCAGCTCCCGGACAGATCCCCAAGAGACCCAGTACTTC. This encodes CASSSRTDPQETQYF. This rearrangement joins TRBV3-1 to TRBJ2-5, with D possibly TRBD1 on 6 matching bases. The germline gives CDR1 LGHDT, CDR2 YNNKEL (reference sequence). This CDR3 has 15 residues. The ends were cut back, 5 bases at V and 1 base at J, with 14 bases in the middle.

This clonotype occurred a few times. The rearrangement links TRBV12-3 or TRBV12-4 to TRBJ2-2; a possible D gene is TRBD2 (6 bases). There are 15 residues in the CDR3. V was cut by 5 bases and J by 4 bases, with 14 bases left in between. The chain's CDR3 is CASSPRPGGTGELFF. CDR3 sequence (DNA): TGTGCCAGCAGTCCTCGGCCCGGGGGCACCGGGGAGCTGTTTTTT.

This clonotype was recorded a few times. This chain connects TRBV7-2 to TRBJ2-3, with no clear D. Per the germline V gene, CDR1 is SGHTA and CDR2 is FQGNSA. The V end lost 4 bases, the J end lost 6 bases, and 17 bases lay between the germline ends. The CDR3 runs to 15 residues. The DNA for the CDR3 is TGTGCCAGCAGCTCGCACCTGGGTACCGCGGATACGCAGTATTTT. As protein: CASSSHLGTADTQYF.

The DNA of the CDR3 is TGTGCCAGCAGTCCACAGCAGAACACTGAAGCTTTCTTT. Encoded protein: CASSPQQNTEAFF. The gene calls are TRBV12-3 or TRBV12-4 and TRBJ1-1; no firm D call. V was pared by 5 bases and J by 1 base, with 8 bases between. CDR3 length: 13 amino acids.

The rearrangement joins TRBV18 to TRBJ2-3, with TRBD1 identical over 7 bases. Germline lookup yields CDR1 KGHSH and CDR2 LQKENI. V lost 8 bases, J lost 0 bases, and 8 bases stayed unmatched. This CDR3 contains 15 residues. CDR3 coding DNA: TGTGCCAGCCCAGATCCGACAGGGAGCACAGATACGCAGTATTTT. Protein product: CASPDPTGSTDTQYF. The full variable domain, rest sourced from reference TRBV18 and TRBJ2-3, is NAGVMQNPRHLVRRRGQEARLRCSPMKGHSHVYWYRQLPEEGLKFMVYLQKENIIDESGMPKERFSAEFPKEGPSILRIQQVVRGDSAAYFCASPDPTGSTDTQYFGPGTRLTVL.

The V and J genes are TRBV6-2 or TRBV6-3 and TRBJ2-5; 13 bases are shared with TRBD2. Per the germline V gene, CDR1 is MNHEY and CDR2 is SVGEGT. This CDR3 is built from 17 residues. Trimming removed 6 bases from V and 4 bases from J; junction bases left unmatched: 11. Here the CDR3 DNA reads TGTGCCAGCAGCTATGGACTAGCGGGGGCTGAGGGAGAGACCCAGTACTTC. It specifies CASSYGLAGAEGETQYF.

This clonotype turned up a few times. The genes are TRBV5-1 and TRBJ2-7; TRBD1 agrees at 7 bases. J gave up 7 bases and V 0 bases, and 13 bases lay outside the gene matches. CDR3 length: 16 amino acids. Germline CDR1 SGHRS, CDR2 YFSETQ. CDR3 protein: CASSLGGTDTSGEQYF. The CDR3 nucleotides read TGCGCCAGCAGCTTGGGAGGGACAGATACGTCGGGAGAGCAGTACTTC.